These 20 T cell receptor beta chains came from one sample sequenced in a study of cytotoxic CD8 clonotypes in ibrutinib-treated CLL. TCRdb keeps only in-frame clones here, not all; method: immunoSEQ multiplex PCR. The sample shows about 85,000 clones, roughly 77% of them seen only once. Source: PBMCs, taken after 12 months of ibrutinib treatment. These receptors all come from a human donor with chronic lymphocytic leukemia.

This clone was observed once. This chain connects TRBV30 to TRBJ2-2; D may be TRBD2 (5 bases). CDR1 GTSNPN and CDR2 SVGIG come from the germline V gene (reference sequence). The CDR3 length is 13 residues. V shed 3 bases and J shed 4 bases, with 9 bases lying between them. The CDR3 spells CAWRGVSTGELFF. Here the CDR3 DNA reads TGTGCCTGGAGGGGAGTGAGCACCGGGGAGCTGTTTTTT.

The genes are TRBV27 and TRBJ1-3; D not resolved. The CDR3 totals 14 residues. V was shortened by 4 bases and J by 2 bases, with 9 bases between the two germline ends. Germline lookup yields CDR1 MNHEY and CDR2 SMNVEV (reference sequence). CDR3 sequence: CASSSTQTGNTIYF. The CDR3 DNA follows: TGTGCCAGCAGTTCCACACAGACTGGAAACACCATATATTTT.

This clone has only a few counts. The chain links TRBV6-6 to TRBJ1-6; D is uncertain. The CDR3 sequence is 14 residues long. V gave up 6 bases and J gave up 0 bases, with 6 bases separating them. The germline CDR1 and CDR2 sequences are MNHNY and SVGAGI (reference sequence). The CDR3 sequence: CASRVGSYNSPLHF. The CDR3 DNA is TGTGCCAGCAGGGTGGGCTCCTATAATTCACCCCTCCACTTT.

This clone was seen ten or more times. The V call is TRBV5-1, the J call TRBJ2-2; D remains unclear. This CDR3 is 13 amino acids long. The germline gives CDR1 SGHRS, CDR2 YFSETQ. Deletions cut 2 bases from V and 4 bases from J, with 6 bases between. Written as DNA, the CDR3 is TGCGCCAGCAGCTTTTTCGGCACCGGGGAGCTGTTTTTT. This codes for CASSFFGTGELFF.

This clone was detected only a few times. CDR3 in DNA: TGTGCCATCAACGACTTAGCGGGCGAGCAGTACTTC. Amino acids: CAINDLAGEQYF. The chain employs TRBV10-3 and TRBJ2-7, with 7 bases lining up with TRBD2. V shed 7 bases, J shed 6 bases, and the junction held 6 bases outside the gene matches. This CDR3 region has 12 residues. CDR1 and CDR2 (germline): ENHRY, SYGVKD.

The chain joins TRBV28 to TRBJ1-1; D ambiguous. Between the trimmed V and J ends, which lost 6 bases and 2 bases, there was a span of 7 bases. Germline CDR1 reads MDHEN; CDR2 reads SYDVKM. This CDR3 has 12 amino acids. This CDR3 reads CASSDINTEAFF. In DNA, the CDR3 is TGTGCCAGCAGCGACATAAACACTGAAGCTTTCTTT.

The chain joins TRBV19 to TRBJ2-3; 7 nucleotides line up with TRBD2. Germline-derived CDR1 and CDR2 are LNHDA and SQIVND (reference sequence). Germline trimming cut 7 bases from V and 4 bases from J; bases unmatched to any gene: 11. This CDR3 is built from 15 residues. The CDR3, as DNA: TGTGCCAGTAAGGGGTCGCGGGAGATACCAGATACGCAGTATTTT. Translating gives CASKGSREIPDTQYF.

This clone turned up a few times. This chain joins TRBV11-1 and TRBJ1-6; D uncertain. The CDR3 totals 14 residues. The V and J ends lost 0 bases and 9 bases respectively, with 9 bases between them. Looked up from germline, CDR1 is SGHAT and CDR2 is FQDESV (reference sequence). The CDR3 is CASSLAGLASPLHF. The CDR3, as DNA: TGTGCCAGCAGCTTAGCTGGGCTTGCTTCACCCCTCCACTTT.

J is TRBJ2-3 and V is TRBV7-3; 8 bases line up with TRBD2. Trimming cost V 0 bases and J 6 bases; bases outside gene matches: 8. The CDR3 has 16 residues. CDR1 is SGHTA, CDR2 FQGTGA, per germline. DNA for the CDR3: TGTGCCAGCAGCTTAACGGGGGGACTAGGGAGGGATACGCAGTATTTT. It specifies CASSLTGGLGRDTQYF. The variable domain in full, with the rest retrieved from reference TRBV7-3 and TRBJ2-3, is GAGVSQTPSNKVTEKGKYVELRCDPISGHTALYWYRQSLGQGPEFLIYFQGTGAADDSGLPNDRFFAVRPEGSVSTLKIQRTERGDSAVYLCASSLTGGLGRDTQYFGPGTRLTVL.

This clone has just one count. CDR3 loop: CASSVKSGATDTQYF. The CDR3 DNA is TGTGCCAGCAGCGTAAAGAGCGGGGCCACAGATACGCAGTATTTT. The chain uses TRBV9 and TRBJ2-3, with TRBD2 matching over 7 bases. Germline CDR1 SGDLS, CDR2 YYNGEE. The V gene end was trimmed by 1 base and the J gene end by 2 bases; junction bases not matched to a gene: 4. This CDR3 region has 15 residues.

The DNA of the CDR3 is TGTGCCAGCAGCGAGGGGGACAGCACTGAAGCTTTCTTT. Amino acids: CASSEGDSTEAFF. The chain carries TRBV9 and TRBJ1-1; 7 nucleotides align to TRBD1. The ends lost 3 bases at V and 4 bases at J; junction bases unmatched: 3. The CDR3 is made up of 13 amino acids. Germline CDR1 is SGDLS and CDR2 is YYNGEE. Drawing the rest from reference TRBV9 and TRBJ1-1, the complete variable domain is DSGVTQTPKHLITATGQRVTLRCSPRSGDLSVYWYQQSLDQGLQFLIQYYNGEERAKGNILERFSAQQFPDLHSELNLSSLELGDSALYFCASSEGDSTEAFFGQGTRLTVV.

The chain has TRBV13 and TRBJ2-7, with D perhaps assigned TRBD1 or TRBD2 (6 bases each). Looked up from germline, CDR1 is PRHDT and CDR2 is FYEKMQ (reference sequence). This CDR3 spans 11 amino acids. V was clipped by 5 bases and J by 11 bases, with 13 bases between them. The chain's CDR3 is CASSRGASEYF. In DNA form, the CDR3 reads TGTGCCAGCAGCAGGGGGGCTAGTGAGTACTTC.

This clone was counted between two and nine times. The CDR3 DNA follows: TGTGCCAGTACGGTAGCGGGAGTCGAGACCCAGTACTTC. Amino acids: CASTVAGVETQYF. J is TRBJ2-5 and V is TRBV19; 9 bases align to TRBD2. This CDR3 is built from 13 residues. J gave up 5 bases and V 7 bases, and 5 bases lay outside the gene matches. In germline, CDR1 is LNHDA, CDR2 SQIVND (reference sequence). The complete variable domain, with remaining parts taken from reference TRBV19 and TRBJ2-5, reads DGGITQSPKYLFRKEGQNVTLSCEQNLNHDAMYWYRQDPGQGLRLIYYSQIVNDFQKGDIAEGYSVSREKKESFPLTVTSAQKNPTAFYLCASTVAGVETQYFGPGTRLLVL.

The chain recombines TRBV7-8 with TRBJ1-3, with D hard to call. V was cut by 5 bases and J by 0 bases, with 11 bases left in between. From germline, CDR1 is SGHVS and CDR2 FQNEAQ. The CDR3 extends over 15 amino acids. This CDR3 is CASSARRFSGNTIYF. CDR3 nucleotide sequence: TGTGCCAGCAGCGCCCGACGGTTCTCTGGAAACACCATATATTTT. The full variable domain, its missing parts supplied by reference TRBV7-8 and TRBJ1-3, is GAGVSQSPRYKVAKRGQDVALRCDPISGHVSLFWYQQALGQGPEFLTYFQNEAQLDKSGLPSDRFFAERPEGSVSTLKIQRTQQEDSAVYLCASSARRFSGNTIYFGEGSWLTVV.

This sequence joins TRBV6-1 and TRBJ2-3; D not resolved. The CDR3 has 13 residues. The V and J ends lost 7 bases and 7 bases respectively, with 15 bases between them. The germline gives CDR1 MNHNS, CDR2 SASEGT. CDR3 in amino acids: CASNLNGANTQYF. The CDR3 nucleotides are TGTGCCAGCAACCTGAATGGTGCCAATACGCAGTATTTT.

This chain joins TRBV6-1 and TRBJ2-7, with a tentative D call TRBD2 (5 bases). V shed 2 bases and J shed 2 bases, with 13 bases lying between them. Germline-derived CDR1 and CDR2 are MNHNS and SASEGT. This CDR3 contains 15 residues. The CDR3 sequence is CASSEWAQRAYEQYF. DNA for the CDR3: TGTGCCAGCAGTGAATGGGCTCAGAGGGCCTACGAGCAGTACTTC.

This clone was observed a single time. V usage is TRBV27 and J usage is TRBJ2-3; 7 bases are a match to TRBD1. CDR1 is MNHEY and CDR2 is SMNVEV in the germline V gene (reference sequence). The CDR3 runs to 14 residues. J was trimmed by 5 bases and V by 6 bases; bases with no gene match: 8. CDR3: CASRPTGAGDTQYF. CDR3 sequence (DNA): TGTGCCAGCAGGCCTACAGGGGCGGGAGATACGCAGTATTTT.

This sequence joins TRBV4-2 and TRBJ2-2; tentatively, D is TRBD2 (7 bases). Germline values: CDR1 LGHNA, CDR2 YNFKEQ. The CDR3 covers 17 residues. With 3 bases removed from V and 2 bases from J, the gap between germline ends came to 16 bases. This chain's CDR3 is CASSHLGGGPNTGELFF. In DNA form, the CDR3 reads TGTGCCAGCAGCCACTTGGGCGGGGGCCCTAACACCGGGGAGCTGTTTTTT.

The chain uses TRBV9 and TRBJ1-5; tentative D call: TRBD1 (6 bases). Germline CDR1 and CDR2: SGDLS and YYNGEE. The CDR3 is 14 residues long. Trimming cost V 4 bases and J 6 bases, with 14 bases left between them. The CDR3: CASSPHRDGQPQHF. The CDR3 bases are TGTGCCAGCAGCCCCCACAGGGACGGTCAGCCCCAGCATTTT. Filled out from reference TRBV9 and TRBJ1-5, the complete variable domain reads DSGVTQTPKHLITATGQRVTLRCSPRSGDLSVYWYQQSLDQGLQFLIQYYNGEERAKGNILERFSAQQFPDLHSELNLSSLELGDSALYFCASSPHRDGQPQHFGDGTRLSIL.

V usage is TRBV5-8 and J usage is TRBJ1-2; D unresolved. Trimming took 2 bases from V and 0 from J, leaving 2 bases between them. Germline V gene lookup returns CDR1 SGHTS and CDR2 YDEGEE. CDR3 length: 12 amino acids. CDR3 DNA sequence: TGTGCCAGCAGCTTACCTAACTATGGCTACACCTTC. It yields the protein CASSLPNYGYTF. Full variable domain (missing parts from reference TRBV5-8 and TRBJ1-2): EAGVTQSPTHLIKTRGQQATLRCSPISGHTSVYWYQQALGLGLQFLLWYDEGEERNRGNFPPRFSGRQFPNYSSELNVNALELEDSALYLCASSLPNYGYTFGSGTRLTVV.